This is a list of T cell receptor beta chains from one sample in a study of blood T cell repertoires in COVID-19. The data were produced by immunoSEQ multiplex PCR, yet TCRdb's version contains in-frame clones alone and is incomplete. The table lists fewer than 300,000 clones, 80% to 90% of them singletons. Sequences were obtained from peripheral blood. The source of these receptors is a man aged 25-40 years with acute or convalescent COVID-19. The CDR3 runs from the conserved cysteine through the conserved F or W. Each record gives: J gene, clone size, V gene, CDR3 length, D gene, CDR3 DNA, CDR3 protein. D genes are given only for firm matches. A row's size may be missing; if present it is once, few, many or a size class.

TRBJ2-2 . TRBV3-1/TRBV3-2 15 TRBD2 TGTGCCAGCAGCCCCCGGGGGGGAGGATACGGGGAGCTGTTTTTT CASSPRGGGYGELFF
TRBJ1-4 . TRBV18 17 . TGTGCCAGCTCACCACGAACCGCAGGATCAGCCGGTGAAAAACTGTTTTTT CASSPRTAGSAGEKLFF
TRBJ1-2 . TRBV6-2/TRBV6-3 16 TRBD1 TGTGCCAGCAGTTTTCGCTACAGGGGTCTTCTGGGTGGCTACACCTTC CASSFRYRGLLGGYTF
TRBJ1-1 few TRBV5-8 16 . TGTGCCAGCAGCTTTAGAGTCCAGGGGAGGAACACTGAAGCTTTCTTT CASSFRVQGRNTEAFF
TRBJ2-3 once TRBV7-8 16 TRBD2 TGTGCCAGCAGGCTACTAACTAGCGGGAGTCCGGATACGCAGTATTTT CASRLLTSGSPDTQYF
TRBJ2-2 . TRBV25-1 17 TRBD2 TGTGCCAGCAGTGAATTGGGACTAGCCCGCGACACCGGGGAGCTGTTTTTT CASSELGLARDTGELFF
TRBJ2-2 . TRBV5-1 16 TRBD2 TGCGCCAGCAGCTTACTTAGCGGGAGGGCCTCCGGGGAGCTGTTTTTT CASSLLSGRASGELFF
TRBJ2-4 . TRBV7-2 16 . TGTGCCAGCAGCTCTTGGGACACCCTAGCCAAAAACATTCAGTACTTC CASSSWDTLAKNIQYF
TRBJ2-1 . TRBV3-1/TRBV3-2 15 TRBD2 TGTGCCAGCAGCCAGGGACTAGCGGGAGCGTATGAGCAGTTCTTC CASSQGLAGAYEQFF
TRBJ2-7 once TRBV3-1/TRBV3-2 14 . TGTGCCAGCAGCCCAGAAGTTCAGTCCTACGAGCAGTACTTC CASSPEVQSYEQYF
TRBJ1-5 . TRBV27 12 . TGTGCCAGCAGTTTTAACAATCAGCCCCAGCATTTT CASSFNNQPQHF
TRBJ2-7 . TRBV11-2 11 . TGTGCCAGCAGCTCCGCCTACGAGCAGTACTTC CASSSAYEQYF
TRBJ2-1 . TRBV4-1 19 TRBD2 TGCGCCAGCAGCCGAACAGGGCTAAGTGGGACGGGAGGGCGGAGTGAGCAGTTCTTC CASSRTGLSGTGGRSEQFF
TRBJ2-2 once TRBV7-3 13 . TGTGCCAGCAGCCGTTCTAACACCGGGGAGCTGTTTTTT CASSRSNTGELFF
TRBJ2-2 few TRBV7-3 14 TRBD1 TGTGCCAGCAGCTTACAAGGGGGCTCCGGGGAGCTGTTTTTT CASSLQGGSGELFF
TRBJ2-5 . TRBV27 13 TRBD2 TGTGCCAGCGCTCGGGGGGGCTGGGAGACCCAGTACTTC CASARGGWETQYF
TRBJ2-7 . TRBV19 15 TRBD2 TGTGCCAGTAGGCAGACTAGCGGGAGGGCTCAGGAGCAGTACTTC CASRQTSGRAQEQYF
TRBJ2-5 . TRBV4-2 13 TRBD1 TGTGCCAGCAGCGGGACAGGGAGAGAGACCCAGTACTTC CASSGTGRETQYF
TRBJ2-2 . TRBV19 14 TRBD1 TGTGCCACCCTTGGGACAGAGATCACCGGGGAGCTGTTTTTT CATLGTEITGELFF
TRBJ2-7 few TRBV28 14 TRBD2 TGTGCCAGCAGTAACCTAGCGGGAGGCTACGAGCAGTACTTC CASSNLAGGYEQYF
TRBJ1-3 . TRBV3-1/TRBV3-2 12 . TGTGCCAGCAGCACAACCGGAAACACCATATATTTT CASSTTGNTIYF
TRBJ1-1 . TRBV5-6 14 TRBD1 TGTGCCAGCAGCCTGGGACAGGCCTACACTGAAGCTTTCTTT CASSLGQAYTEAFF
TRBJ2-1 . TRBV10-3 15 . TGTGCCATCAGTGGGGCACTGAGCTCCTACAATGAGCAGTTCTTC CAISGALSSYNEQFF
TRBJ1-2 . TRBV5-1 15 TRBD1 TGCGCCAGCAGTTTGACCGGGACAGGGGGATATGGCTACACCTTC CASSLTGTGGYGYTF
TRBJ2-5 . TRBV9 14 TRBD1 TGTGCCAGCAGCGTAGCGGGACAGCAAGAGACCCAGTACTTC CASSVAGQQETQYF
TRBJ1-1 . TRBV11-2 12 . TGTGCCAGCAGCTCCGCTCACAGGGAAGCTTTCTTT CASSSAHREAFF
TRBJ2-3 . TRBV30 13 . TGTGCCTGTGTGAGAGTCGGCACAGATACGCAGTATTTT CACVRVGTDTQYF
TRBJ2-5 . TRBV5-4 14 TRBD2 TGTGCCAGCAGCGCCAGACTAGCCGGAGAGACCCAGTACTTC CASSARLAGETQYF
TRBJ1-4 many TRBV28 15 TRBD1 TGTGCCAGCAGTCAAGCCGGGACAGGGGGCGAAAAACTGTTTTTT CASSQAGTGGEKLFF
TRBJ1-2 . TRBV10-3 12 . TGTGCCACCGCGATAGAGGCCTATGGCTACACCTTC CATAIEAYGYTF